The present T cell receptor (beta chain) was sequenced within a study of cytomegalovirus exposure and HLA in healthy donors. Background on the study: From HLA-typed donors, an early data release held roughly 80 million unique TCRs. General study points: Later analysis associated a missense DCLRE1C variant with TCR beta V- and J-gene trimming.

Per germline, CDR1 SGHRS and CDR2 YFSETQ. The CDR3 is 16 residues long. This clone has only one observation. What it binds is not known. Compared with germline, one end of the junction differs, possibly owing to a read error. The PCR used 60 Vbeta and 13 Jbeta primers. Authors' data handling: Tens of millions of unique TCR beta chains, roughly 11 million of them shared, were counted by a later analysis. Some clones are missing from TCRdb's copy, which holds only in-frame ones; the method was immunoSEQ multiplex PCR. For V, J and clone size, that table is used; D and trimming come from the DNA. Here the sample spans under 300,000 clones, approximately 80% being singletons.

The sample was PBMCs. The genes are TRBV5-1 and TRBJ2-1; 11 bases line up with TRBD2. This sequence was found in a woman aged 60 to 75 in good health and CMV-seropositive. The DNA of the CDR3 is TGCGCCAGCAGCCATCCGGGACTAGCGGCCTACAATGAGCAGCTCTTC. This codes for CASSHPGLAAYNEQLF. The full variable domain, completed using reference TRBV5-1 and TRBJ2-1, is KAGVTQTPRYLIKTRGQQVTLSCSPISGHRSVSWYQQTPGQGLQFLFEYFSETQRNKGNFPGRFSGRQFSNSRSEMNVSTLELGDSALYLCASSHPGLAAYNEQLFGPGTRLTVL.